Presented here are 2 T cell receptor beta chains from one specimen sequenced in a study of T cell repertoires in breast cancer. During the second nested PCR, blocking oligonucleotides suppressed genes that were not paired. TCRdb re-analysed the emulsion pairing reads in MiXCR, keeping a single row per CDR3 protein. The sample records 90 to 150 distinct CDR3 sequences, approximately 30% being singletons. Primers covering all TCR V genes were used in emulsion RT-PCR on CD8+ T cells. The sample consisted of CD8+ T cells. Every receptor here comes from a pool of human donors with breast cancer or a healthy control (not recorded which).

This clonotype is classed as medium-sized. This chain connects TRBV6-2 or TRBV6-3 to TRBJ1-5; 9 bases fit TRBD1. The J segment lost 7 bases and the V segment lost 7 bases, leaving 11 bases of the junction unmatched. This CDR3 comprises 15 residues. The germline CDR1 and CDR2 sequences are MNHEY and SVGEGT. CDR3 sequence reads: CASTLGQGFRQPQHF. The CDR3 coding sequence is TGTGCCAGCACCTTGGGACAGGGTTTTCGGCAGCCCCAGCATTTT.

This clonotype was seen repeatedly, ten times or more. The conserved phenylalanine or tryptophan normally closing the CDR3 is absent here, so this likely arose from a read error. The chain links TRBV7-2 to TRBJ1-1, with a tentative D call TRBD1 (5 bases). The CDR3 is 13 amino acids. V was clipped by 5 bases and J by 1 base, with 8 bases between them. CDR1 is SGHTA, CDR2 FQGNSA, per germline. CDR3 in DNA: TGTGCCAGCAGCCGGCAGGGGAACACTGAAGCTTTCCTT. Translation: CASSRQGNTEAFL.